By share of the sample, the clone carrying this T cell receptor beta chain is medium-sized. The antigen is undetermined. This specimen comes from a study of spatial heterogeneity in lung cancer. Time point denoted: sample taken at primary tumor resection. In each case, whole RNA from tumor, nontumor lung or frozen PBMC was sequenced unsorted. The CDR3 is 15 residues long. Per germline, CDR1 SQVTM and CDR2 ANQGSEA. V was clipped by 5 bases and J by 3 bases; unmatched bases: 9. Study-level results: Tumors with more nonsynonymous mutations had more expanded intratumoral alpha and beta TCRs.

TCRdb ran MiXCR on the 5' RACE reads and lists one entry per CDR3 protein. The data contain nearly 3,000 distinct CDR3 sequences, 6.6% of them singletons. This TCR came from a female donor with early-stage non-small cell lung cancer. The sample was lung tumor tissue, taken at surgery. The chain has TRBV29-1 and TRBJ2-1; 8 positions agree with TRBD2. The CDR3 bases are TGCAGCGTTATGAAAGCGGGGGCGGACTACAATGAGCAGTTCTTC. Its protein is CSVMKAGADYNEQFF.